This TCR beta chain was captured in a study of T-cell memory formation after mild COVID-19. Turning to the study itself: TCR clustering was largely donor specific.

This clonotype was seen only a few times. A single record per CDR3 protein comes from TCRdb applying MiXCR to the 5' RACE reads. Among under 300,000 distinct CDR3 sequences listed, roughly 17% were seen once. The CDR3 runs to 13 residues. The junction had 2 bases not matched to a gene; V was cut back by 6 bases and J by 2 bases. Germline V gene lookup returns CDR1 MDHEN and CDR2 SYDVKM. The chain combines TRBV28 with TRBJ2-3; TRBD1 agrees at 7 bases. The sequence came from a young man who had mild COVID-19 (a few samples of this study predate the infection). Cell type and time point are not known. The sequencing input was PBMCs or a T cell subset sorted from them (not recorded which). The CDR3: CASRTGNTDTQYF. CDR3 sequence (DNA): TGTGCCAGCAGGACAGGGAACACAGATACGCAGTATTTT.